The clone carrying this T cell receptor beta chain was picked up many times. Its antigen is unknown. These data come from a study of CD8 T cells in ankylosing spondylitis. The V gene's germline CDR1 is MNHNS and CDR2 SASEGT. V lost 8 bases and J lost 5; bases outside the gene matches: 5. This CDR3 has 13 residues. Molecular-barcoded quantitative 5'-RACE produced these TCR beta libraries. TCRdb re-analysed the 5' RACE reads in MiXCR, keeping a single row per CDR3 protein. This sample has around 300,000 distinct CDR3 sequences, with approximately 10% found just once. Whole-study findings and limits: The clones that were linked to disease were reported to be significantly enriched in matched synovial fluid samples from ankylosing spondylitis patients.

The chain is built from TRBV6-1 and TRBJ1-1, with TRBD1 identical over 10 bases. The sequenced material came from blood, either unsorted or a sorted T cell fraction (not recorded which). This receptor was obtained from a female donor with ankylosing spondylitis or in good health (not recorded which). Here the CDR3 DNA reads TGTGCCAGCGAGGGACAGGGGAGGACTGAAGCTTTCTTT. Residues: CASEGQGRTEAFF.